This T cell receptor beta chain was found in a study of tumor and adjacent non-tumor tissue in lung cancer (dated by TCRdb to between 2018 and 2020). Study-wide context: The cohort included more than 9 adenocarcinoma, a couple of squamous cell carcinoma and 1 small cell lung cancer patients. Around 30 paired specimens, one tumor and one normal lung sample per patient, were profiled by TCRbeta CDR3 sequencing. In total, sequencing yielded 125,075,908 productive TCRbeta reads, which works out to an average of approximately 4 million reads per sample. Among the roughly 15 patients, ages ranged from roughly 31 to 85 years, roughly ten were men and 5 were women, and disease was TNM stage I to III. Bulk TCRbeta repertoires were compared between lung tumor tissue and matched distant non-tumor lung tissue obtained from over 13 lung cancer patients.

Findings and caveats that apply to the study as a whole: The methods do not name the sequencing platform or mention unique molecular identifiers. Only 15 or so patients were included in the cohort, and the need for larger samples and more detailed clinical data was noted by the authors. The top 100 clones accounted for a significantly larger cumulative portion of the repertoire in normal lung than in tumor tissue. TCR diversity was significantly higher in younger patients, and greater tumor TCR diversity was associated with shorter overall survival and shorter disease-free survival. Tumor tissue showed significantly greater TCR diversity (inverse Simpson) than normal lung tissue (approximately 400 vs 170, P = 0.0075, Mann-Whitney U test). Peripheral blood was not sequenced, so blood TCRbeta repertoires in these lung cancer patients were not examined.

Concerning this clonotype: Its antigen specificity is not known. Germline is not matched at one junction end, which may reflect a read error.

In the germline V gene, CDR1 corresponds to SNHLY and CDR2 to FYNNEI. Measured from the cysteine to the phenylalanine, the CDR3 is 17 residues long. The entry retains the CDR3 DNA only, 51 bases that are in frame from base 1. RNA was extracted from bulk unsorted tissue and checked for quality with a NanoDrop ND-1000 and an Agilent 2100. Distant non-tumor tissue taken more than 3 cm from the tumor edge was used as the normal lung sample. Donors were newly diagnosed lung cancer patients admitted for thoracic surgery in China between August and November 2014, without prior chemotherapy. Anyone who had undergone radiotherapy or chemotherapy before, or who had another cancer at the same time, was left out of the study. Pieces of surgical tissue measuring about 1-2.2 cm3 were kept in RNAlater solution and stored at -80 degrees C until use. Receptor amplification or capture employed multiplex PCR. The reads were generated on an Illumina HiSeq 2500. Following protocols modified from ARM-PCR, the researchers constructed TCRbeta libraries through three rounds of nested PCR with primers (Table S4). Before sequencing, PCR products in the 200-500 bp range were cut out of the gel and cleaned up using the QIAquick gel extraction kit. The paper's processing steps were these. Trimmomatic was used to clean the reads, FLASH merged the cleaned reads into complete CDR3 sequences, and MiTCR assigned the sequences to V(D)J germline segments. Clonal diversity was calculated as the inverse Simpson's index using VDJtools. In-frame sequences without a premature stop codon were defined as productive reads. TCRdb trimmed the raw reads at Q25, called clones with MiXCR and kept productive beta chains. Every distinct CDR3 protein forms one entry, paired with its most common genes and DNA. In this record, the V and J calls reflect TCRdb's handling and not the investigators' own analysis. The sample data list 75,000 to 80,000 distinct CDR3 sequences, and about 80% of these were observed just once. The biggest ten clones account for under 40% of the sample.

This receptor was taken from a man between 70 and 80 years old with non-small cell lung cancer. The sequence joins TRBV2 to TRBJ1-4; no D gene can be assigned with confidence. Source material: distant non-tumor lung tissue. The DNA sequence is given as TGTACCAGCAGTGATCCTGGGTTGGGGAGGGTTCGAGAAAAACTGTTTTTT. This sequence encodes CTSSDPGLGRVREKLFF.